This T cell receptor (beta chain) was profiled in a study of cytomegalovirus exposure and HLA in healthy donors. The V gene's germline CDR1 is SGHVS and CDR2 FQNEAQ. The V end was cut by 6 bases, the J end by 2 bases, with 13 bases between. The CDR3 loop spans 14 amino acids. The study, taken as a whole, reports: Later analysis identified a missense DCLRE1C variant that was linked to TCR beta V- and J-gene trimming.

This clone has only a few counts. The antigen is not known. PCR involved 60 Vbeta and 13 Jbeta primers. Clones were read by immunoSEQ multiplex PCR, and TCRdb kept only the in-frame ones, dropping some. The repertoire includes about 200,000 clones, about four fifths of them detected once, and around 0.1% sits in the top ten. Source material: PBMCs. The receptor was derived from a boy aged 2 to 10 in good health and CMV-seronegative. The V gene is TRBV7-8, the J gene TRBJ1-1; no clear D. As DNA, the CDR3 is TGTGCCAGCAGGCCATGGAGCGAAAACACTGAAGCTTTCTTT. Amino acids: CASRPWSENTEAFF.